This entry features one T cell receptor (beta chain) sequence. The data derive from a study of blood T cell repertoires in COVID-19. Study-level background: Donors in the United States, Italy and Spain gave samples during acute or convalescent COVID-19. T cells, B-cell-depleted T cells, or PBMCs provided the cDNA or gDNA that served as material.

Per the original data handling: By means of reference gene primer amplification, nucleated cell counts were estimated. Data came from immunoSEQ multiplex PCR; TCRdb stores just in-frame clones and leaves some out. V, J and clone size derive from that table, while D and trimming were established from the DNA sequence. This sample has about 43,000 clones; nearly 85% occur once, and the top ten carry around 8%. The CDR3 sequence is 14 residues long. J lost 1 base, V lost 7 bases, and 7 bases had no gene match. Germline CDR1 SNHLY, CDR2 FYNNEI. Sequenced: peripheral blood. The chain employs TRBV2 and TRBJ2-7; 7 positions agree with TRBD1. This clonotype was obtained from an elderly man in a cohort sampled during active COVID-19. The CDR3 spells CASKDRYGSYEQYF. In DNA form, the CDR3 reads TGTGCCAGCAAGGACAGGTATGGTTCCTACGAGCAGTACTTC.